This entry describes one T cell receptor (beta chain). Its cognate antigen has yet to be identified. Base qualities are not provided; no much larger clone lies one nucleotide away. Donors formed part of the validation cohort, which comprised fewer than 150 subjects and was distinct from the first cohort of under 850 subjects. The data originate from a study of cytomegalovirus exposure and HLA in healthy donors (dated by TCRdb to about 2017). Study-wide context: The roughly 670 repertoires of the first cohort and the 120 validation repertoires were produced on the same platform, according to a later analysis. To predict cytomegalovirus infection status, the study combined high-throughput TCR immunosequencing, statistical association of individual TCRs with disease status, and machine learning. A separate validation cohort of 90 to 150 different subjects was used in addition to the 666-subject first cohort. The study aimed to test whether signatures of past pathogen exposure could be identified by cataloging public T cell receptors.

The library was generated by the immunoSEQ multiplex PCR assay. The authors' analysis ran thus. A statistical classification framework was built for diagnosing cytomegalovirus status from the catalog of TCR beta chain sequences. The source is immuneACCESS, and TCRdb retained only in-frame sequences with V and J called. Part of the clones is not carried over; for the studies checked, unresolved V genes explain less than half of this, and the remainder is unexplained. V and J calls and clone size are copied from that table; D and trimming were computed from the DNA. For this sample the table gives 71,000 or so clones, of which approximately 96% were detected only once. Jointly, the top ten make up approximately 1.3% of the sample. The paper's findings and limits, for the study overall: A later analysis lacked HLA typing for the validation cohort, so it scored co-occurrence in that cohort across all 130 or so repertoires. Three of the identified cytomegalovirus-associated TCR beta chains were confirmed in vitro to be specific for cytomegalovirus antigens. Of the cluster scores, 90% to 95% were above 0 in a later analysis, which found that TCRs clustered in the first cohort also tended to co-occur in the approximately 130 validation repertoires. The authors suggested that the approach could potentially be generalized to other disease states and immunological phenotypes. In both the original and validation cohorts, the classifier was reported to diagnose cytomegalovirus status with high specificity and sensitivity. Most TCR sequences were seen in very few donors, while some public TCRs were found in many individuals. The study gave a list of 150 to 200 TCR beta chains associated with cytomegalovirus.

CDR3 length: 14 amino acids, cysteine to phenylalanine. Only the CDR3 DNA stays, 42 bases, in frame from base 1. V is clipped by 2 bases and J by 2 bases, and the sequence between their germline boundaries is 8 bases long. The CDR1 and CDR2 encoded by the germline V gene are SGDLS and YYNGEE. The sample was PBMCs. This receptor was taken from a man between 18 and 35 years old in good health and CMV-seropositive. The chain is encoded by TRBV9 joined to TRBJ1-5; tentative D gene TRBD1, with 6 bases matching. The nucleotide sequence is TGTGCCAGCAGCGTCAGGGGTGGCAATCAGCCCCAGCATTTT. Translated, this is CASSVRGGNQPQHF.